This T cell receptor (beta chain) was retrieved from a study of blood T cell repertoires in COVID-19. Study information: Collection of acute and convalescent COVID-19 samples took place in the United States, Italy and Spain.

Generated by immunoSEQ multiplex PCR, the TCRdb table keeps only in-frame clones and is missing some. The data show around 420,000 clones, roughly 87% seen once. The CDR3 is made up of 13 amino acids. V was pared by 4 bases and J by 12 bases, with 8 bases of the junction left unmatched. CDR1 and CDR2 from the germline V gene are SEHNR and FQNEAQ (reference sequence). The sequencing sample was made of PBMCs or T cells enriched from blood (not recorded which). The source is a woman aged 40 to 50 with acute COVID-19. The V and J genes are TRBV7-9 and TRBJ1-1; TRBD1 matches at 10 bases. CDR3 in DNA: TGTGCCAGCAGCTCTTCGACAGGGGGCCACACTTTCTTT. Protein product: CASSSSTGGHTFF.